This T cell receptor (beta chain) was sequenced during a study of T cells in Graves' hyperthyroidism and ophthalmopathy. RNA transcripts were the template for amplifying TCR beta CDR3 regions. The HTBI primer set drove a first-round RT-PCR of the TCR CDR3. TCRdb re-called the multiplex PCR reads with MiXCR, one entry per CDR3 protein. The repertoire holds about 700,000 distinct CDR3 sequences, with around 13% as singletons. On this clonotype: Germline and junction disagree at one end, which may indicate a read error.

Germline loops: CDR1 MNHNS, CDR2 SASEGT. The CDR3 totals 15 residues. The material sequenced was blood. The chain joins TRBV6-1 to TRBJ1-2; possible D gene TRBD1, 6 bases. The receptor was derived from a woman between 18 and 29 years old with Graves' hyperthyroidism. Here the CDR3 reads CASSDPPRGSYGYTF. The CDR3 nucleotides are TGTGCCAGCAGTGACCCCCCGAGGGGGTCCTATGGGTACACCTTC.